This T cell receptor beta chain is from a study of shared clonotypes between healthy human individuals. Germline V CDR1 and CDR2: SGHRS, YFSETQ. CDR3 size: 15 residues. V lost 4 bases to trimming and J lost 0 bases, with 11 bases between them. Several immunoSEQ plates received, in even portions, the genomic DNA of each subset. The table came from immunoSEQ multiplex PCR; TCRdb's copy has only in-frame clones and leaves some out. Of 1.4 million or so clones listed, 98% were seen once; the top ten hold about 0.34%. This receptor was identified in a young man in good health. The sample consisted of naive CD4+ T cells sorted from blood. Subset specified: CD45RA+ positively selected. This chain uses TRBV5-1 with TRBJ1-3, with TRBD1 as a possible D gene (6 bases). The CDR3 loop reads CASSPQGPSGNTIYF. The CDR3 coding sequence is TGCGCCAGCAGCCCGCAGGGGCCCTCTGGAAACACCATATATTTT.